One T cell receptor (beta chain) is described in this entry. Antigen specificity is unknown. The data stem from a study of cytomegalovirus exposure and HLA in healthy donors. With 60 Vbeta and 13 Jbeta primers, the PCR was carried out. Per the authors' pipeline: About 88 million unique TCR beta chains, roughly 11 million of them shared, were counted by a later analysis. Only in-frame clones appear in the TCRdb table, and some are missing; sequencing was by immunoSEQ multiplex PCR. The V and J calls and clone size are taken from that table; D and trimming were inferred from the DNA. Among roughly 130,000 clones listed, over 75% were seen once. Findings and caveats of the study: While the bulk of TCR sequences proved rare, some public TCRs turned up in many donors. In vitro work confirmed that a few CMV-associated chains recognize CMV antigens.

The origin of this receptor is a man younger than 40 in good health and CMV-seronegative. Sequencing was performed on PBMCs.

CDR3 region: CASKGQGAGGDGYTF. Written as DNA, the CDR3 is TGTGCCAGCAAGGGACAGGGGGCTGGGGGCGATGGCTACACCTTC. The rearrangement uses TRBV5-6 and TRBJ1-2; 12 bases line up with TRBD1. V trimming: 6 bases; J trimming: 6 bases; junction bases outside the gene matches: 9. CDR3 size: 15 residues. From germline, CDR1 is SGHDT and CDR2 YYEEEE.